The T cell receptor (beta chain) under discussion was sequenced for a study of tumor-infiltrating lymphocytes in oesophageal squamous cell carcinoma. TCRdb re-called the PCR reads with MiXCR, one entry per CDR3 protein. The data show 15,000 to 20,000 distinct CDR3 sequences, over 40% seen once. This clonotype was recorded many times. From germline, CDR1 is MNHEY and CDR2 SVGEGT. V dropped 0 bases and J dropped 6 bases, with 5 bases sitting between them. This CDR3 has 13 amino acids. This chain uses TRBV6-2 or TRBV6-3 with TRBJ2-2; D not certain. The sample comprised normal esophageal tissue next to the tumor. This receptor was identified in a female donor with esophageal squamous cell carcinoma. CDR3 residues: CASSYSGSGELFF. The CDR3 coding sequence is TGTGCCAGCAGTTACTCTGGGTCCGGGGAGCTGTTTTTT.